The sequence of this T cell receptor beta chain was determined in a study of T cells in Graves' hyperthyroidism and ophthalmopathy. For ophthalmopathy patients, the Clinical Activity Score was at least 3 and the NOSPECS grade at least 4; duration was under 3 months. Exclusion of a patient resulted from uncontrolled infection, other autoimmune disease, pregnancy or lactation. Every diagnosis used clinical symptoms, serum thyroxine and TRAb, thyroid ultrasound and orbital computed tomography. RNA transcripts yielded amplified TCR beta CDR3 regions. In the first-round RT-PCR of the TCR CDR3, the HTBI primer set was used. TCRdb independently ran MiXCR on the multiplex PCR reads; one entry per CDR3 protein. The sample lists some 270,000 distinct CDR3 sequences, approximately 23% occurring once. Trimming took 5 bases from V and 2 from J, leaving 15 bases between them. Germline CDR1 and CDR2: DFQATT and SNEGSKA (reference sequence). The CDR3 extends over 14 amino acids.

The origin of this receptor is a middle-aged woman with Graves' ophthalmopathy. Sequencing input: blood. The chain couples TRBV20-1 to TRBJ2-5, with unresolved D. In DNA form, the CDR3 reads TGCAGTGCTCGATTCGAGACTGAACAAGAGACCCAGTACTTC. Its translation: CSARFETEQETQYF.